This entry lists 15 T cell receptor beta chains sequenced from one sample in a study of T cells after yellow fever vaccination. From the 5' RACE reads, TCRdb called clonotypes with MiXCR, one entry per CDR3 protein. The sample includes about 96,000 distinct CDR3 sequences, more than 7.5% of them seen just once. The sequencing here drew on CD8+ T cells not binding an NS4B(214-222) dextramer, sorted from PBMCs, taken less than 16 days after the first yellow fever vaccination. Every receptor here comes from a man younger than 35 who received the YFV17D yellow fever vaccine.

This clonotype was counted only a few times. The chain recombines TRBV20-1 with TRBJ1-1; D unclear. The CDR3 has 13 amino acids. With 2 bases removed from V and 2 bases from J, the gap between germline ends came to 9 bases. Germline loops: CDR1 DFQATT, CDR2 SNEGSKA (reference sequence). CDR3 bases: TGCAGTGCTAGACGGGCCGGTAACACTGAAGCTTTCTTT. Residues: CSARRAGNTEAFF.

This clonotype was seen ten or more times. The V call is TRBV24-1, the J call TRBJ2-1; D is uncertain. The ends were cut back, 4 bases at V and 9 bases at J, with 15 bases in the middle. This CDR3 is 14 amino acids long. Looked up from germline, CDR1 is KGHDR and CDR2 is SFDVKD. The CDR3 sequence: CATSDLRTGTEQFF. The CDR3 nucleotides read TGTGCCACCAGTGACCTTCGGACCGGTACTGAGCAGTTCTTC.

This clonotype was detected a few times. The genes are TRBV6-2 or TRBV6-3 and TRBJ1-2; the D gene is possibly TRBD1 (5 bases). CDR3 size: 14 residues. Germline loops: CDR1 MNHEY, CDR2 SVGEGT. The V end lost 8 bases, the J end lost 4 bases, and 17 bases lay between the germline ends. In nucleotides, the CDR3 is TGTGCCAGCGAGGCTACAGGAAACTCCTATGGCTACACCTTC. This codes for CASEATGNSYGYTF.

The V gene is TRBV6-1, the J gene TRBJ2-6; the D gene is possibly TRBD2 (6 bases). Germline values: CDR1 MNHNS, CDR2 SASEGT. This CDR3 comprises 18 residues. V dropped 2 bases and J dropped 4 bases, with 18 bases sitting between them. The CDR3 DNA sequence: TGTGCCAGCAGTGAATGGCACTCCGGGGCGGGGGGGGCCAACGTCCTGACTTTC. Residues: CASSEWHSGAGGANVLTF.

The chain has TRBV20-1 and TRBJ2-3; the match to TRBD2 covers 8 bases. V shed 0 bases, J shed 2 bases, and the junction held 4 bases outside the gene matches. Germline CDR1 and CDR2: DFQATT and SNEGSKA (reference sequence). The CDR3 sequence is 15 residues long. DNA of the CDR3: TGCAGTGCTAGAGATGGTAGCGGGATCACAGATACGCAGTATTTT. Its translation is CSARDGSGITDTQYF.

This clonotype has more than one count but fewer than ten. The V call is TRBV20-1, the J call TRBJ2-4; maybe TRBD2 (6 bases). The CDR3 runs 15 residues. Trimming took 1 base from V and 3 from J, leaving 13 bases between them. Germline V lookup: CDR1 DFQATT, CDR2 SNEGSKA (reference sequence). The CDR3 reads CSARGGGWGKNIQYF. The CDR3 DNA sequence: TGCAGTGCTAGAGGCGGAGGGTGGGGCAAAAACATTCAGTACTTC.

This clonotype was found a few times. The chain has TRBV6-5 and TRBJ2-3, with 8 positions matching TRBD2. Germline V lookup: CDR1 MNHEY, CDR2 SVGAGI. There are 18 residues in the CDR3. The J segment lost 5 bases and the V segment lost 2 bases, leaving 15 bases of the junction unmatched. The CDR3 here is CASSYPPKFAGGLDTQYF. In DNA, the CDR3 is TGTGCCAGCAGTTACCCTCCCAAATTTGCGGGGGGTTTAGATACGCAGTATTTT.

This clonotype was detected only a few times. The CDR3 spells CASSYSGQGLHYGYTF. CDR3 DNA sequence: TGTGCCAGCAGTTACTCCGGACAGGGCCTCCACTATGGCTACACCTTC. The chain joins TRBV6-2 or TRBV6-3 to TRBJ1-2, with 8 bases identical to TRBD1. The CDR3 length is 16 residues. The V and J ends lost 0 bases and 3 bases, in that order; junction bases with no gene match: 6. Germline-derived CDR1 and CDR2 are MNHEY and SVGEGT.

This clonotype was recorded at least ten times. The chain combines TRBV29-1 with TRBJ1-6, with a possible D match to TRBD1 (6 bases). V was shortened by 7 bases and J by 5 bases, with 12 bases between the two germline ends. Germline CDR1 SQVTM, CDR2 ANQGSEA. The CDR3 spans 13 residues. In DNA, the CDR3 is TGCAGCGCCCATACAGGGAATAATTCACCCCTCCACTTT. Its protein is CSAHTGNNSPLHF.

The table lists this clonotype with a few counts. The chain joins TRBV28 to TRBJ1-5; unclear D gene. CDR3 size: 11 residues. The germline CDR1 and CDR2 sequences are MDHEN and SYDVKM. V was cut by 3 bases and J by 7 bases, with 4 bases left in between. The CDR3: CASSFDQPQHF. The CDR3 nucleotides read TGTGCCAGCAGTTTCGACCAGCCCCAGCATTTT.

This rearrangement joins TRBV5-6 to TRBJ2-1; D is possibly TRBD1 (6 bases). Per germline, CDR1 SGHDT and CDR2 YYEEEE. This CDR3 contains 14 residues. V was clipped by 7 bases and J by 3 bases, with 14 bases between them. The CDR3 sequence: CASFLMDSYNEQFF. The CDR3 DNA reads TGTGCCAGCTTCTTGATGGACAGCTACAATGAGCAGTTCTTC.

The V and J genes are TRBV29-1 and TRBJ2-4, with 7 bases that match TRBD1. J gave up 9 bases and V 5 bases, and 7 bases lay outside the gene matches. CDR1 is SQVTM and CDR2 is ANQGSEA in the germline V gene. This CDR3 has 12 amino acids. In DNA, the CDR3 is TGCAGCGTTTCCCTGACAGGGCGCATTCAGTACTTC. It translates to CSVSLTGRIQYF.

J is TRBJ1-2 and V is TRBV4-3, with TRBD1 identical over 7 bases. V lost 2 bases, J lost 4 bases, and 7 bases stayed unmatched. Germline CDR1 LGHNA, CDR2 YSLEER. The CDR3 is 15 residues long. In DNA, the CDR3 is TGCGCCAGCAGCCAAAAGGGGACAGAAGTCTATGGCTACACCTTC. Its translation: CASSQKGTEVYGYTF.

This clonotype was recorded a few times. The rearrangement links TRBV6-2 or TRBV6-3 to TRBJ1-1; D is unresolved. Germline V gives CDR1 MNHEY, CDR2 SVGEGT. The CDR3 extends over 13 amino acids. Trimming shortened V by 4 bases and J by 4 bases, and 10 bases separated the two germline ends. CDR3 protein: CASSSFFGTEAFF. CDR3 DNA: TGTGCCAGCAGTTCCTTTTTTGGCACTGAAGCTTTCTTT.

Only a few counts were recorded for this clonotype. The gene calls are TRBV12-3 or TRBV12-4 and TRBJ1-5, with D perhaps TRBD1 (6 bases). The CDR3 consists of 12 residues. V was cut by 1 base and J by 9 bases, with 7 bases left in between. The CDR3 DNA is TGTGCCAGCAGTTTAGGGGGGCCGCCCCAGCATTTT. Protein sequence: CASSLGGPPQHF.